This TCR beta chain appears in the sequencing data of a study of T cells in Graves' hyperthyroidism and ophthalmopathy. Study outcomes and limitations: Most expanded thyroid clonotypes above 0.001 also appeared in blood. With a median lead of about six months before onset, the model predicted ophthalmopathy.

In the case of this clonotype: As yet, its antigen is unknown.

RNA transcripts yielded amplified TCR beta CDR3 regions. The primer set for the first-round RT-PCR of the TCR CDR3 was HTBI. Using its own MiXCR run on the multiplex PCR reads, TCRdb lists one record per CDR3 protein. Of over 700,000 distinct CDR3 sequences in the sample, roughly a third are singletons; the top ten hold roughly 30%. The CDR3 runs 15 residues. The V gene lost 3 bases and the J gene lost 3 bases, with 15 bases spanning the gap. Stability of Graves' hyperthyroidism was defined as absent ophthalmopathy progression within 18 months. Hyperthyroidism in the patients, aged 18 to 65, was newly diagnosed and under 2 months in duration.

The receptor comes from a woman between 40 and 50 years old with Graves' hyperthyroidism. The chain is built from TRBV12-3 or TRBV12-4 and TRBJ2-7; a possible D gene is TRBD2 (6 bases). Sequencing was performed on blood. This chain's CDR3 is CASSLEGRHSYEQYF. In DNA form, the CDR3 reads TGTGCCAGCAGTTTGGAGGGTCGACACAGCTACGAGCAGTACTTC.